This entry describes one TCR beta chain. The target antigen is unknown. The data belong to a study of T cell repertoires in cytomegalovirus infection. Study-wide background: Public TCR beta signatures marked donors with CMV infection and the matching HLA.

General study findings and limits: Pooled public TCR beta family frequency picked out CMV carriers with the relevant HLA. In two of eight donors, the top clonotype was HLA-C-restricted CMV-specific.

TCRdb passed the reads through MiXCR, listing each CDR3 protein once. Seen here are a few hundred thousand distinct CDR3 sequences, 20% to 25% observed once, and the top ten hold roughly 20%. The CDR3 extends over 13 amino acids. Between the trimmed V and J ends, which lost 3 bases and 2 bases, there was a span of 5 bases. The sample comprised CD8+ T cells from PBMCs. The genes are TRBV12-3 or TRBV12-4 and TRBJ1-5; D gene ambiguous. The clonotype was recovered from a human donor in good health (CMV status not recorded). Some clones in this sample may be carry-over from other donors' samples. The CDR3 DNA sequence: TGTGCCAGCAGTTTTTGGGGCAATCAGCCCCAGCATTTT. Its translation is CASSFWGNQPQHF.